What follows are 7 T cell receptor beta chains derived from one specimen sequenced in a study of T cells in Graves' hyperthyroidism and ophthalmopathy. The investigators amplified TCR beta CDR3 regions from RNA transcripts. The primer set for the first-round RT-PCR of the TCR CDR3 was HTBI. TCRdb reprocessed the multiplex PCR reads with MiXCR, giving one entry per CDR3 protein. The table has roughly 660,000 distinct CDR3 sequences, 15% to 20% seen once. Sequencing was carried out using blood. The receptors were sampled from a man aged 50-60 years with Graves' hyperthyroidism.

This clonotype came up many times. The chain has TRBV10-3 and TRBJ2-3; TRBD2 matches at 9 bases. The CDR3 sequence is 15 residues long. The V and J ends lost 10 bases and 2 bases, in that order; junction bases with no gene match: 10. In germline, CDR1 is ENHRY, CDR2 SYGVKD. The CDR3 DNA reads TGTGCCACCGGAGTCGGGACTAGCCTCACAGATACGCAGTATTTT. Translating gives CATGVGTSLTDTQYF.

This clonotype was recorded at least ten times. This chain links TRBV19 with TRBJ2-7; 9 bases align to TRBD2. V dropped 4 bases and J dropped 0; count of bases not matched to a gene: 7. Germline V gives CDR1 LNHDA, CDR2 SQIVND (reference sequence). This CDR3 contains 16 residues. The CDR3 loop reads CASSRRGLASSYEQYF. CDR3 coding DNA: TGTGCCAGTAGTAGAAGAGGACTAGCGAGCTCCTACGAGCAGTACTTC.

This clonotype has a handful of counts. The chain employs TRBV7-2 and TRBJ2-1; 15 bases are a match to TRBD2. Germline CDR1 and CDR2: SGHTA and FQGNSA. This CDR3 contains 16 residues. J lost 9 bases, V lost 4 bases, and 7 bases had no gene match. CDR3 bases: TGTGCCAGCAGCTCACTAGGGACTAGCGGGAGGACTGAGCAGTTCTTC. Translated: CASSSLGTSGRTEQFF. Based on the CDR3 plus reference TRBV7-2 and TRBJ2-1, the full variable domain is GAGVSQSPSNKVTEKGKDVELRCDPISGHTALYWYRQSLGQGLEFLIYFQGNSAPDKSGLPSDRFSAERTGGSVSTLTIQRTQQEDSAVYLCASSSLGTSGRTEQFFGPGTRLTVL.

This clonotype was observed once. This CDR3 fails to terminate in the conserved phenylalanine or tryptophan, so it likely reflects a read error. This chain joins TRBV20-1 and TRBJ2-1; 9 bases match TRBD2. V dropped 7 bases and J dropped 4; count of bases not matched to a gene: 14. Germline V lookup: CDR1 DFQATT, CDR2 SNEGSKA (reference sequence). The CDR3 sequence is 16 residues long. The CDR3 coding sequence is TGCAGTGTTAACACCCCTCTAGCGGGACGTTACAATGAGCAGTTCCTC. Translated: CSVNTPLAGRYNEQFL.

This clonotype was found a few times. Being one base from a much bigger clone, this may be a read error. The gene calls are TRBV12-3 or TRBV12-4 and TRBJ1-1; 9 bases align to TRBD1. The CDR3 spans 15 residues. The CDR3 sequence: CASGFTPGTGTEAFF. The CDR3 DNA sequence: TGTGCCAGCGGTTTTACCCCCGGGACAGGGACTGAAGCTTTCTTT.

This sequence joins TRBV5-1 and TRBJ2-3; 9 nucleotides match TRBD1. This CDR3 region has 15 residues. CDR1 and CDR2 from the germline V gene are SGHRS and YFSETQ. V lost 4 bases, J lost 2 bases, and 5 bases stayed unmatched. The CDR3 coding sequence is TGCGCCAGCAGCCCCGGGACAGGGATCACAGATACGCAGTATTTT. This codes for CASSPGTGITDTQYF.

This clonotype was observed at least ten times. The chain joins TRBV28 to TRBJ2-1; 13 bases map to TRBD2. V lost 10 bases, J lost 8 bases, and 11 bases stayed unmatched. Per germline, CDR1 MDHEN and CDR2 SYDVKM. CDR3 length: 15 amino acids. CDR3 DNA: TGTGCCAATCCTTCCGGGACTAGCGGGGACGATGAGCAGTTCTTC. It codes for CANPSGTSGDDEQFF.